This entry concerns a single T cell receptor beta chain. The source of the sample is a study of blood T cell repertoires in COVID-19. Study overall: Spain, Italy and the United States supplied samples that represented acute and convalescent COVID-19.

Profiling relied on immunoSEQ multiplex PCR, and the TCRdb table lists in-frame clones only, not all of them. The table lists 150,000 to 200,000 clones, around three quarters of them singletons. The CDR3 is made up of 14 amino acids. Trimming shortened V by 4 bases and J by 7 bases, and 14 bases separated the two germline ends. Germline V lookup: CDR1 SNHLY, CDR2 FYNNEI. The V and J genes are TRBV2 and TRBJ2-1, with D maybe TRBD2 (5 bases). The sample taken for sequencing was peripheral blood. The sequence was obtained from a man between 60 and 75 years old with active or convalescent COVID-19. The CDR3 DNA reads as TGTGCCAGCAGTGTTCTACGGGGTGGAAATGAGCAGTTCTTC. This gives the protein CASSVLRGGNEQFF.